These T cell receptor beta chains were read from a single sample in a study of naive CD8 T cells in extremely preterm neonates. Some clones are missing from TCRdb's copy, which holds only in-frame ones; the method was immunoSEQ multiplex PCR. The sample lists tens of thousands of clones, approximately 89% occurring once. Sample: naive CD8+ T cells from cord blood. The source is a boy who was born preterm. Both conserved end residues are part of each CDR3. A D gene is named only where the DNA matches it firmly. Not all rows give a size; the values are once, few, many and, for expanded clones, a class.

V: TRBV4-3; J: TRBJ1-6; D: TRBD1; size: NA; DNA: TGCGCCAGCAGTCAGGACAGGGCCCCCTATAATTCACCCCTCCACTTT; CDR3: CASSQDRAPYNSPLHF
V: TRBV29-1; J: TRBJ1-1; D: NA; size: NA; DNA: TGCAGCGTTGACAAAAACACTGAAGCTTTCTTT; CDR3: CSVDKNTEAFF
V: TRBV4-1; J: TRBJ2-5; D: TRBD2; size: NA; DNA: TGCGCCAGCAGCCAAGCGGGGGGAGAGACCCAGTACTTC; CDR3: CASSQAGGETQYF
V: TRBV6-5; J: TRBJ1-6; D: NA; size: few; DNA: TGTGCCAGCAGTTTCTTCAATAATTCACCCCTCCACTTT; CDR3: CASSFFNNSPLHF
V: TRBV9; J: TRBJ2-2; D: TRBD2; size: NA; DNA: TGTGCCAGCACGATTTGGCGGGGGTACACCGGGGAGCTGTTTTTT; CDR3: CASTIWRGYTGELFF
V: TRBV5-4; J: TRBJ2-1; D: TRBD2; size: NA; DNA: TGTGCCAGCAGCTCTAGCGGGGGGGCCAATGAGCAGTTCTTC; CDR3: CASSSSGGANEQFF
V: TRBV9; J: TRBJ2-7; D: NA; size: NA; DNA: TGTGCCAGCAGCTCCACCGGTACGATCAGGGTCGAGCAGTACTTC; CDR3: CASSSTGTIRVEQYF
V: TRBV9; J: TRBJ1-2; D: NA; size: NA; DNA: TGTGCCAGCAGCGAGGGGTTCGAAGGCGGTAAGGGGGGCTACACCTTC; CDR3: CASSEGFEGGKGGYTF
V: TRBV27; J: TRBJ2-6; D: NA; size: NA; DNA: TGTGCCAGCAGTATCCTGGGACAATCTGGGGCCAACGTCCTGACTTTC; CDR3: CASSILGQSGANVLTF
V: TRBV6-5; J: TRBJ1-4; D: NA; size: NA; DNA: TGTGCCAGCAGTTACTCCGGGGTGGGGGAAAAACTGTTTTTT; CDR3: CASSYSGVGEKLFF
V: TRBV9; J: TRBJ1-5; D: TRBD1; size: once; DNA: TGTGCCAGCAGCGTAGGAGGGGGCGTCAATCAGCCCCAGCATTTT; CDR3: CASSVGGGVNQPQHF
V: TRBV6-6; J: TRBJ2-7; D: TRBD1; size: NA; DNA: TGTGCCAGCAGTGCGGGACAGGCCTACGAGCAGTACTTC; CDR3: CASSAGQAYEQYF
V: TRBV19; J: TRBJ2-7; D: NA; size: NA; DNA: TGTGCCAGTACGGGTGGGGGCAAGAGGGAGCAGTACTTC; CDR3: CASTGGGKREQYF
V: TRBV9; J: TRBJ2-3; D: TRBD2; size: NA; DNA: TGTGCCAGCAGCGTGACTAGCGGGGGGGTCACAGATACGCAGTATTTT; CDR3: CASSVTSGGVTDTQYF
V: TRBV9; J: TRBJ2-7; D: TRBD1; size: NA; DNA: TGTGCCAGCAGCGAGACAGGGGGCGAGCAGTACTTC; CDR3: CASSETGGEQYF
V: TRBV9; J: TRBJ1-1; D: TRBD1; size: NA; DNA: TGTGCCAGCAGCGTAGGGACAGGCACTGAAGCTTTCTTT; CDR3: CASSVGTGTEAFF
V: TRBV5-1; J: TRBJ1-4; D: TRBD1; size: NA; DNA: TGCGCCAGCAGCTGGACAGGGACGAAGGAAAAACTGTTTTTT; CDR3: CASSWTGTKEKLFF
V: TRBV29-1; J: TRBJ1-2; D: NA; size: NA; DNA: TGCAGCGTTGAAATCCCGAATGGCTACACCTTC; CDR3: CSVEIPNGYTF
V: TRBV7-9; J: TRBJ2-3; D: TRBD1; size: once; DNA: TGTGCCAGCAGCGCCGGGACAGGGTTCACAGATACGCAGTATTTT; CDR3: CASSAGTGFTDTQYF
V: TRBV5-3; J: TRBJ2-5; D: NA; size: NA; DNA: TGTGCCAGAAGCTTACTCCCCAAAGGGACCCAGTACTTC; CDR3: CARSLLPKGTQYF
V: TRBV19; J: TRBJ2-3; D: TRBD1; size: NA; DNA: TGTGCCAGTAGTATAGGGACAGGGGGCACAGATACGCAGTATTTT; CDR3: CASSIGTGGTDTQYF
V: TRBV4-1; J: TRBJ1-2; D: NA; size: few; DNA: TGCGCCAGCAGCCAAGTCGCAGGGGACAACTATGGCTACACCTTC; CDR3: CASSQVAGDNYGYTF
V: TRBV13; J: TRBJ2-2; D: TRBD2; size: NA; DNA: TGTGCCAGCAGCTTAGATCCCGAGCGGGGTCTCACCGGGGAGCTGTTTTTT; CDR3: CASSLDPERGLTGELFF
V: TRBV5-1; J: TRBJ1-2; D: NA; size: NA; DNA: TGCGCCAGCAGCCCGGGACATAACTATGGCTACACCTTC; CDR3: CASSPGHNYGYTF
V: TRBV19; J: TRBJ2-7; D: TRBD1; size: NA; DNA: TGTGCCAGTAGTATTGGGACAGGGGGCTACGAGCAGTACTTC; CDR3: CASSIGTGGYEQYF
V: TRBV11-2; J: TRBJ1-2; D: TRBD1; size: NA; DNA: TGTGCCAGCAGCTTAGGACAGGGGTATGGCTACACCTTC; CDR3: CASSLGQGYGYTF
V: TRBV18; J: TRBJ2-5; D: NA; size: NA; DNA: TGTGCCAGCTCACCACTACAACAAGAGACCCAGTACTTC; CDR3: CASSPLQQETQYF
V: TRBV7-6; J: TRBJ1-1; D: NA; size: NA; DNA: TGTGCCAGCAGCTTAGGGACAAACACTGAAGCTTTCTTT; CDR3: CASSLGTNTEAFF
V: TRBV4-1; J: TRBJ1-2; D: NA; size: once; DNA: TGCGCCAGCAGCCAAGAGTCTGGGGGTGGCTACACCTTC; CDR3: CASSQESGGGYTF
V: TRBV13; J: TRBJ1-6; D: NA; size: NA; DNA: TGTGCCAGCAGCCTCCTACCCTCACCCCTCCACTTT; CDR3: CASSLLPSPLHF
V: TRBV11-2; J: TRBJ2-7; D: NA; size: NA; DNA: TGTGCCAGCAGCCTTCGACTGGCCTACGAGCAGTACTTC; CDR3: CASSLRLAYEQYF
V: TRBV6-5; J: TRBJ2-2; D: TRBD1; size: NA; DNA: TGTGCCAGCAGTTACTTTACAGGGGGCACCGGGGAGCTGTTTTTT; CDR3: CASSYFTGGTGELFF
V: TRBV11-2; J: TRBJ2-1; D: TRBD2; size: NA; DNA: TGTGCCAGCAGCTTTAGGTCTAGCGGGCTCTACAATGAGCAGTTCTTC; CDR3: CASSFRSSGLYNEQFF
V: TRBV7-3; J: TRBJ2-5; D: NA; size: NA; DNA: TGTGCCAGCAGCTTGGGACTCCAAGAGACCCAGTACTTC; CDR3: CASSLGLQETQYF
V: TRBV12-5; J: TRBJ2-2; D: TRBD2; size: NA; DNA: TGTGCTAGTGGTTTGGGACTAGCGGGCACCGGGGAGCTGTTTTTT; CDR3: CASGLGLAGTGELFF
V: TRBV4-3; J: TRBJ2-7; D: NA; size: NA; DNA: TGCGCCAGCAGCCCGGGACCAACCTACGAGCAGTACTTC; CDR3: CASSPGPTYEQYF
V: TRBV4-3; J: TRBJ1-4; D: NA; size: NA; DNA: TGCGCCAGCAGCCGGACAGAAAATGAAAAACTGTTTTTT; CDR3: CASSRTENEKLFF
V: TRBV27; J: TRBJ2-7; D: NA; size: once; DNA: TGTGCCAGCAGTTATGCGGGACAGCTCTACGAGCAGTACTTC; CDR3: CASSYAGQLYEQYF
V: TRBV6-1; J: TRBJ1-6; D: NA; size: NA; DNA: TGTGCCAGCAGGGGTTCACCCCTCCACTTT; CDR3: CASRGSPLHF
V: TRBV15; J: TRBJ2-1; D: NA; size: few; DNA: TGTGCCACCAGCAGAGATAGAACTAGTCACAATGAGCAGTTCTTC; CDR3: CATSRDRTSHNEQFF
V: TRBV2; J: TRBJ1-2; D: NA; size: NA; DNA: TGTGCCAGCAGCGGGGACAACTATGGCTACACCTTC; CDR3: CASSGDNYGYTF
V: TRBV4-2; J: TRBJ2-7; D: TRBD2; size: NA; DNA: TGTGCCAGCAGCCCGGGGGGGGCCGCCTACGAGCAGTACTTC; CDR3: CASSPGGAAYEQYF